This paragraph reports one TCR beta chain. No antigen is known for it. This table comes from immunoSEQ multiplex PCR, and its TCRdb copy is limited to in-frame clones, with some not included. The repertoire consists of about 260,000 clones, with 90% occurring once and the leading ten covering just over 3%. The data belong to a study of cytomegalovirus exposure and HLA in healthy donors. In the study overall: Later, an analysis reported that the roughly 120 validation repertoires had used the same platform as the roughly 680 first-cohort repertoires.

General study findings and limits: Reportedly, cytomegalovirus status was diagnosed with high sensitivity and specificity. Associated with cytomegalovirus, according to the listing, were 150 to 200 TCR beta chains.

The study drew the donors from its approximately 110-subject validation cohort, separate from the approximately 700-subject first cohort. Sequenced material: PBMCs. The clonotype was recovered from a woman aged 25 to 45 in good health and CMV-seronegative.

CDR3 region: CASSWAGPPGTDTQYF. The CDR3 nucleotides are TGTGCCAGCAGTTGGGCAGGCCCTCCAGGCACAGATACGCAGTATTTT. The chain uses TRBV6-5 and TRBJ2-3; D call uncertain. V lost 4 bases and J 1 base, leaving 15 bases between the germline ends. CDR1 and CDR2 (germline): MNHEY, SVGAGI. The CDR3 totals 16 residues.